One TCR beta chain is described in this entry. Its recognized antigen is unknown. Within one base of it there is no much larger clone, and no base qualities were kept. The immunoSEQ assay was used for TRB CDR3 sequencing and data processing of tumor genomic DNA. TCRdb stores this immuneACCESS table with in-frame sequences only. Part of the clones is absent; in the studies checked, under half of the shortfall reflects unresolved V genes, and no reason is known for the rest. For this sample there are 12,000 to 15,000 clones; around four fifths appear just once. Jointly, the top ten make up more than 15% of the sample. This sample was taken from a study of T cell repertoires in Merkel cell carcinoma (dated by TCRdb to the late 2010s). In the study overall: Patients who had received intralesional immunotherapy or systemic immune checkpoint blockade prior to the biopsy were excluded. MCPyV-specific clonotypes were initially defined through tetramer sorting, cloning and paired TCR sequencing of expanded tumor-infiltrating lymphocytes. To be included, a participant needed a diagnosis of MCPyV-positive Merkel cell carcinoma and tumor-infiltrating lymphocytes that had been successfully expanded in vitro. Study-wide findings and limitations: Normal tissue biopsies were not studied.

Every study subject tested positive for serum antibodies to T-antigen and had biopsy-confirmed Merkel cell carcinoma that was MCPyV-positive. About 6 adjacent 10-micron frozen tumor sections were used for genomic DNA extraction without cell sorting or culture. Roughly 5 x 5 x 5 mm of tumor biopsy tissue was frozen in optimal cutting temperature compound. Hematoxylin and eosin scout sections confirmed abundant Merkel cell carcinoma and infiltrating cells in the frozen biopsy. CDR1 is given as SGHDN and CDR2 as FVKESK, both from the germline V gene. Inclusive of the bounding cysteine and phenylalanine, the CDR3 is 12 residues long. Solely the CDR3 DNA is kept, with 36 bases framed from the first base. V is cut by 4 bases and J by 0 bases, and the space between the germline ends is 1 base.

The sample taken for sequencing was tumor tissue. This clonotype was obtained from an adult with Merkel cell carcinoma. Rearrangement joined TRBV14 to TRBJ2-1; the D gene cannot be named for sure. The DNA sequence reads TGTGCCAGCAGCCCCTCCTACAATGAGCAGTTCTTC. The translation is CASSPSYNEQFF.